Below, 11 T cell receptor beta chains from the same sample are listed, as sequenced in a study of blood T cell repertoires in COVID-19. The data were produced by immunoSEQ multiplex PCR, yet TCRdb's version contains in-frame clones alone and is incomplete. The table includes roughly 88,000 clones, 75% to 90% detected once. The specimen sequenced was peripheral blood. The receptors here all came from a woman at least 80 years old with active or convalescent COVID-19.

The V and J genes are TRBV2 and TRBJ1-3; the D is unclear. Trimming left V 1 base short and J 2 bases short, with 6 bases between. CDR3 length: 14 amino acids. CDR1 and CDR2 (germline): SNHLY, FYNNEI. The CDR3 coding sequence is TGTGCCAGCAGTGAAGGCAGGACTGGAAACACCATATATTTT. As protein: CASSEGRTGNTIYF.

The chain has TRBV4-3 and TRBJ1-1; 8 bases fit TRBD1. This CDR3 is built from 14 residues. Germline assignment: CDR1 LGHNA and CDR2 YSLEER. J lost 6 bases, V lost 2 bases, and 5 bases had no gene match. The CDR3 here is CASSQPDRDAEAFF. CDR3 sequence (DNA): TGCGCCAGCAGCCAACCGGACAGGGATGCTGAAGCTTTCTTT.

The V call is TRBV5-1, the J call TRBJ2-7, with a weak D call TRBD1 (7 bases). This CDR3 contains 14 residues. CDR1 is SGHRS, CDR2 YFSETQ, per germline. V dropped 2 bases and J dropped 4 bases, with 13 bases sitting between them. Here the CDR3 reads CASSFGGGRYEQYF. The CDR3 bases are TGCGCCAGCAGCTTCGGAGGGGGCCGGTACGAGCAGTACTTC.

V gene TRBV18 combines with J gene TRBJ2-2; 8 bases are shared with TRBD1. The V and J ends lost 2 bases and 6 bases, in that order; junction bases with no gene match: 2. The CDR3 runs 14 residues. Germline CDR1 and CDR2: KGHSH and LQKENI. CDR3 coding DNA: TGTGCCAGCTCACCAGACAGGGGAGCCGGGGAGCTGTTTTTT. It specifies CASSPDRGAGELFF.

Regarding this clone: Its ends do not fully match the called genes, so a read error is possible. The V call is TRBV7-7, the J call TRBJ2-5, with D unresolved. This CDR3 has 14 residues. Germline V lookup: CDR1 SSHAT, CDR2 FNYEAQ (reference sequence). The CDR3 DNA follows: TGTGCTAGCAGCCCCGGTAACGGCCAAGAGACCCAGTACTTC. It is translated as CASSPGNGQETQYF. The full variable domain, rest sourced from reference TRBV7-7 and TRBJ2-5, is GAGVSQSPRYKVTKRGQDVTLRCDPISSHATLYWYQQALGQGPEFLTYFNYEAQPDKSGLPSDRFSAERPEGSISTLTIQRTEQRDSAMYRCASSPGNGQETQYFGPGTRLLVL.

The rearrangement uses TRBV18 and TRBJ1-2; D gene ambiguous. The CDR3 covers 13 residues. Trimming took 2 bases from V and 7 from J, leaving 11 bases between them. Germline assignment: CDR1 KGHSH and CDR2 LQKENI. The chain's CDR3 is CASSPAAGAGYTF. The CDR3 bases are TGTGCCAGCTCACCAGCGGCGGGAGCTGGCTACACCTTC.

The CDR3 DNA is TGTGCCAGCAGCTTATATGAGGGGGCGGAGGATGGCTACACCTTC. Translating gives CASSLYEGAEDGYTF. This chain connects TRBV7-2 to TRBJ1-2; TRBD1 matches 7 bases. The ends lost 2 bases at V and 6 bases at J; junction bases unmatched: 9. Germline assignment: CDR1 SGHTA and CDR2 FQGNSA. The CDR3 sequence is 15 residues long.

The chain couples TRBV7-9 to TRBJ1-4, with 8 nucleotides matching TRBD1. V lost 3 bases to trimming and J lost 5 bases; unmatched junction nucleotides: 5. CDR1 and CDR2 from the germline V gene are SEHNR and FQNEAQ (reference sequence). This CDR3 contains 15 residues. Here the CDR3 reads CASSLGTGANEKLFF. The CDR3 DNA sequence: TGTGCCAGCAGCTTGGGGACAGGCGCAAATGAAAAACTGTTTTTT.

The chain employs TRBV24-1 and TRBJ1-5; 9 bases align to TRBD1. The CDR3 runs 16 residues. Germline V gives CDR1 KGHDR, CDR2 SFDVKD. J lost 6 bases, V lost 2 bases, and 7 bases had no gene match. The CDR3 DNA follows: TGTGCCACCAGTGATTCGGGACAGGGATGGGGTCAGCCCCAGCATTTT. It codes for CATSDSGQGWGQPQHF.

This clone was counted once. The chain joins TRBV7-2 to TRBJ2-2, with D maybe TRBD2 (6 bases). The CDR3 loop spans 17 amino acids. Germline CDR1 SGHTA, CDR2 FQGNSA. Trimming cost V 10 bases and J 1 base, with 22 bases left between them. CDR3 DNA: TGTGCCACCCCAATGGGGGGACGTCGATTGAACACCGGGGAGCTGTTTTTT. This sequence encodes CATPMGGRRLNTGELFF.

The J gene is TRBJ1-4, the V gene TRBV6-5; D perhaps matches TRBD1 (5 bases). The V and J ends lost 7 bases and 8 bases respectively, with 11 bases between them. CDR1 and CDR2 (germline): MNHEY, SVGAGI. CDR3 length: 12 amino acids. The DNA of the CDR3 is TGTGCCAGCAAGGGGCGGGGGGAAAAACTGTTTTTT. Protein: CASKGRGEKLFF.